These 27 T cell receptor beta chains were all obtained from the same sample, sequenced in a study of T cells in Graves' hyperthyroidism and ophthalmopathy. Researchers took RNA transcripts and amplified the TCR beta CDR3 regions from them. Carried out on the TCR CDR3, a first-round RT-PCR used the HTBI primer set. TCRdb reanalysed the multiplex PCR reads using MiXCR and keeps one entry per CDR3 protein. The table records hundreds of thousands of distinct CDR3 sequences, roughly 14% of them present only once. Sequenced: blood. The receptors shown here come from a woman aged 40 to 49 with Graves' ophthalmopathy.

The genes are TRBV5-1 and TRBJ2-5, with D uncertain. V gave up 6 bases and J gave up 5 bases, with 11 bases separating them. The CDR3 covers 12 residues. Germline values: CDR1 SGHRS, CDR2 YFSETQ. As DNA, the CDR3 is TGCGCCAGCAACGAGGTCGGCGAGACCCAGTACTTC. Translated, it gives CASNEVGETQYF.

This clonotype was found many times. This rearrangement joins TRBV28 to TRBJ2-7; tentatively, D is TRBD2 (5 bases). This CDR3 is built from 15 residues. Per germline, CDR1 MDHEN and CDR2 SYDVKM. Trimming cost V 6 bases and J 2 bases, with 17 bases left between them. CDR3: CASRTTSGGTYEQYF. The CDR3 DNA is TGTGCCAGCAGAACAACGAGCGGTGGAACCTACGAGCAGTACTTC.

This sequence joins TRBV2 and TRBJ2-5; 13 nucleotides match TRBD2. The junction had 9 bases not matched to a gene; V was cut back by 6 bases and J by 5 bases. Germline CDR1 reads SNHLY; CDR2 reads FYNNEI. The CDR3 extends over 16 amino acids. The CDR3 DNA reads as TGTGCCAGCAGGACCGGGACTAGCGGGAACAGGGAGACCCAGTACTTC. Translation: CASRTGTSGNRETQYF.

The table lists this clonotype with many counts. This chain links TRBV27 with TRBJ2-7; no clear D gene. Trimming left V 5 bases short and J 2 bases short, with 13 bases between. The CDR3 covers 14 residues. CDR1 is MNHEY, CDR2 SMNVEV, per germline (reference sequence). CDR3 bases: TGTGCCAGCAGTCCCCGGGCGCAACCCTACGAGCAGTACTTC. It translates to CASSPRAQPYEQYF.

Only a few counts were recorded for this clonotype. CDR3 DNA: TGCGCCAGCAGCTTGAAAGGCCAGTCCGGCGAGCAGTACTTC. Translating it yields CASSLKGQSGEQYF. V gene TRBV5-1 combines with J gene TRBJ2-7; no reliable D call. The CDR3 consists of 14 residues. In germline, CDR1 is SGHRS, CDR2 YFSETQ. V dropped 1 base and J dropped 6 bases, with 14 bases sitting between them.

This clonotype was seen at least ten times. The chain joins TRBV20-1 to TRBJ2-7; possibly TRBD2 for D (6 bases). Germline CDR1 reads DFQATT; CDR2 reads SNEGSKA (reference sequence). The CDR3 is 17 amino acids. V lost 1 base to trimming and J lost 6 bases, with 25 bases between them. The CDR3 DNA reads as TGCAGTGCTAGAGTCGAGAGCGGGCAGACTAGAGTCGGCGAGCAGTACTTC. The encoded protein is CSARVESGQTRVGEQYF.

The chain has TRBV30 and TRBJ1-6; D not certain. CDR1 is GTSNPN and CDR2 is SVGIG in the germline V gene (reference sequence). Deletions cut 3 bases from V and 3 bases from J, with 6 bases between. This CDR3 contains 13 residues. The CDR3 here is CAWRQFYNSPLHF. The DNA for the CDR3 is TGTGCCTGGAGACAATTCTATAATTCACCCCTCCACTTT.

About this clonotype itself: A much larger clone is a single base away; this may be a read error. Given the absence of the conserved phenylalanine or tryptophan at the CDR3 end, a read error is likely. The chain uses TRBV20-1 and TRBJ2-7, with TRBD1 identical over 10 bases. CDR3 length: 12 residues. The germline V gene has CDR1 DFQATT and CDR2 SNEGSKA (reference sequence). V dropped 4 bases and J dropped 5; count of bases not matched to a gene: 2. The CDR3 DNA reads TGCAGTGCTAACGGACAGGGGGACGAGCAGTACCTC. It is translated as CSANGQGDEQYL.

This clonotype appeared a few times. This sequence joins TRBV12-3 or TRBV12-4 and TRBJ2-7; the D gene is possibly TRBD2 (5 bases). The CDR3 sequence is 14 residues long. V was pared by 8 bases and J by 3 bases, with 17 bases between. CDR3 sequence (DNA): TGTGCCAGCGGCCACGGAGGCTCGGACTACGAGCAGTACTTC. Amino acids: CASGHGGSDYEQYF.

This clonotype was counted only a few times. The J gene is TRBJ2-2, the V gene TRBV7-6; D assignment may be TRBD1 or TRBD2 (6 bases each). CDR3 size: 19 residues. V was cut by 2 bases and J by 0 bases, with 19 bases left in between. Germline CDR1 is SGHVS and CDR2 is FNYEAQ. The CDR3 DNA reads TGTGCCAGCAGCTTACCGGCGGGACACCCAGTTACGAACACCGGGGAGCTGTTTTTT. It translates to CASSLPAGHPVTNTGELFF.

The gene calls are TRBV4-3 and TRBJ1-1; D unclear. V was clipped by 1 base and J by 8 bases, with 8 bases between them. The CDR3 sequence is 12 residues long. The germline gives CDR1 LGHNA, CDR2 YSLEER. The CDR3 coding sequence is TGCGCCAGCAGCCAAGTAGGCGCAGAAGCTTTCTTT. It yields the protein CASSQVGAEAFF.

This clonotype occurred a few times. The rearrangement joins TRBV30 to TRBJ2-7; D is unclear. This CDR3 spans 12 amino acids. Germline CDR1 is GTSNPN and CDR2 is SVGIG (reference sequence). Trimming removed 3 bases from V and 6 bases from J, with 12 bases in between. The CDR3 DNA is TGTGCCTGGAGCGTCTCGGGTAGCGAGCAGTACTTC. The encoded protein is CAWSVSGSEQYF. The full variable domain, rest sourced from reference TRBV30 and TRBJ2-7, is SQTIHQWPATLVQPVGSPLSLECTVEGTSNPNLYWYRQAAGRGLQLLFYSVGIGQISSEVPQNLSASRPQDRQFILSSKKLLLSDSGFYLCAWSVSGSEQYFGPGTRLTVT.

This clonotype was seen at least ten times. V is TRBV29-1 and J is TRBJ1-1; a possible D gene is TRBD1 (6 bases). This CDR3 is 12 amino acids long. Trimming pared 5 bases from V and 4 bases from J, leaving 11 bases between. Germline assignment: CDR1 SQVTM and CDR2 ANQGSEA. The CDR3 region is CSVYTGTTEAFF. The CDR3 bases are TGCAGCGTTTATACAGGGACCACTGAAGCTTTCTTT.

This clonotype was recorded many times. The CDR3 sequence is CASSLTGPRDEQYF. The CDR3 region has the DNA TGCGCCAGCAGCTTGACAGGGCCAAGGGACGAGCAGTACTTC. The J gene is TRBJ2-7, the V gene TRBV5-1; D possibly corresponds to TRBD1 (6 bases). The germline V gene has CDR1 SGHRS and CDR2 YFSETQ. The V end lost 1 base, the J end lost 5 bases, and 13 bases lay between the germline ends. This CDR3 is 14 amino acids long.

This clonotype was counted ten times or more. This sequence joins TRBV13 and TRBJ2-7; 10 nucleotides align to TRBD1. This CDR3 region has 15 residues. Per germline, CDR1 PRHDT and CDR2 FYEKMQ (reference sequence). The trim removed 2 bases at V and 3 bases at J, leaving 4 bases unmatched. The CDR3 region is CASSLRTGGLYEQYF. CDR3 DNA: TGTGCCAGCAGCTTACGGACAGGGGGACTCTACGAGCAGTACTTC.

This clonotype has at least ten counts. This CDR3 reads CASGHIMNTEAFF. CDR3 coding DNA: TGTGCCAGCGGACATATCATGAACACTGAAGCTTTCTTT. The chain joins TRBV6-1 to TRBJ1-1; tentative D call: TRBD1 (5 bases). V gave up 8 bases and J gave up 0 bases, with 10 bases separating them. CDR1 is MNHNS, CDR2 SASEGT, per germline. The CDR3 runs 13 residues.

In its sample, this clonotype was seen many times. V usage is TRBV27 and J usage is TRBJ2-7; TRBD1 might be the D (5 bases). V shed 8 bases and J shed 2 bases, with 16 bases lying between them. Germline CDR1 MNHEY, CDR2 SMNVEV (reference sequence). This CDR3 is built from 14 residues. CDR3 sequence: CASGQQDGTYEQYF. Written as DNA, the CDR3 is TGTGCCAGCGGCCAACAGGACGGAACCTACGAGCAGTACTTC.

The chain uses TRBV5-1 and TRBJ2-5, with 7 nucleotides matching TRBD1. From germline, CDR1 is SGHRS and CDR2 YFSETQ. V shed 5 bases, J shed 1 base, and the junction held 5 bases outside the gene matches. This CDR3 has 14 residues. The CDR3 region is CASRLGTVQETQYF. Written as DNA, the CDR3 is TGCGCCAGCAGACTGGGGACAGTCCAAGAGACCCAGTACTTC.

Many counts were recorded for this clonotype. The genes are TRBV20-1 and TRBJ2-7; the D is unclear. The germline V gene encodes CDR1 DFQATT and CDR2 SNEGSKA (reference sequence). V was pared by 1 base and J by 6 bases, with 16 bases between. The CDR3 contains 14 residues. DNA of the CDR3: TGCAGTGCTAGAGCCTTAGTGGAAGGCGTCGAGCAGTACTTC. This encodes CSARALVEGVEQYF.

The sample holds many counts of this clonotype. The chain joins TRBV10-3 to TRBJ1-2, with 8 bases that match TRBD1. V lost 2 bases, J lost 0 bases, and 8 bases stayed unmatched. Germline V gives CDR1 ENHRY, CDR2 SYGVKD. The CDR3 totals 17 residues. This chain's CDR3 is CAISEDRGDLANYGYTF. The CDR3 DNA reads TGTGCCATCAGTGAGGACAGGGGAGACCTAGCTAACTATGGCTACACCTTC.

This clonotype has at least ten counts. V and J are TRBV7-2 and TRBJ2-5; D could derive from TRBD1 or TRBD2 (5 bases each). Trimming shortened V by 5 bases and J by 5 bases, and 18 bases separated the two germline ends. The CDR3 is made up of 15 amino acids. CDR1 is SGHTA, CDR2 FQGNSA, per germline. CDR3 nucleotides: TGTGCCAGCAGCCCGACTTCAACATGGGGGGAGACCCAGTACTTC. This translates into CASSPTSTWGETQYF.

This clonotype was found many times. The chain joins TRBV6-5 to TRBJ1-6; D is possibly TRBD1 (5 bases). The CDR3 is 16 amino acids. CDR1 and CDR2 (germline): MNHEY, SVGAGI. The germline V and J ends were trimmed by 2 bases and 7 bases, with 15 bases remaining between them. CDR3 in DNA: TGTGCCAGCAGTTACGACAGCAACCCGTTAAATTCACCCCTCCACTTT. It yields the protein CASSYDSNPLNSPLHF.

This clonotype was observed at least ten times. The CDR3 DNA follows: TGTGCCAGCAGTTTGAGAGGAGATACGCAGTATTTT. Amino acid sequence: CASSLRGDTQYF. This chain uses TRBV12-3 or TRBV12-4 with TRBJ2-3, with D unclear. The CDR3 totals 12 residues. V lost 3 bases and J lost 5, with 6 bases in between.

This clonotype has ten or more counts. This chain joins TRBV28 and TRBJ2-5; D might be TRBD1 (6 bases). Looked up from germline, CDR1 is MDHEN and CDR2 is SYDVKM. V lost 4 bases and J 5 bases, leaving 11 bases between the germline ends. The CDR3 has 13 amino acids. The CDR3 spells CASSSGQTETQYF. CDR3 coding DNA: TGTGCCAGCAGTTCAGGACAGACGGAGACCCAGTACTTC.

This clonotype was observed at least ten times. The chain links TRBV12-3 or TRBV12-4 to TRBJ2-5; TRBD1 aligns across 8 bases. V lost 9 bases and J lost 2; bases outside the gene matches: 8. CDR3 size: 14 residues. DNA for the CDR3: TGTGCCAGTCTCCGGACAGGGTTACAAGAGACCCAGTACTTC. It encodes CASLRTGLQETQYF.

This clonotype was recorded many times. This rearrangement joins TRBV12-3 or TRBV12-4 to TRBJ1-1; possibly TRBD1 for D (5 bases). V lost 7 bases and J 1 base, leaving 7 bases between the germline ends. The CDR3 sequence is 12 residues long. CDR3 region: CASNRGNTEAFF. CDR3 DNA sequence: TGTGCCAGCAATAGGGGGAACACTGAAGCTTTCTTT.

In its sample, this clonotype was seen many times. The chain combines TRBV19 with TRBJ1-2; D not certain. The germline V gene has CDR1 LNHDA and CDR2 SQIVND (reference sequence). Deletions cut 3 bases from V and 7 bases from J, with 9 bases between. This CDR3 region has 12 residues. The CDR3 spells CASSIRVGGYTF. In DNA form, the CDR3 reads TGTGCCAGTAGTATCCGGGTTGGTGGCTACACCTTC.